The rows below give T cell receptor beta chains drawn from one sample of a study of identical twins. From the 5' RACE reads, TCRdb called clonotypes with MiXCR, one entry per CDR3 protein. There are approximately 550,000 distinct CDR3 sequences in the sample; around 24% occur only once, and 0.45% to 0.5% lies in the top ten. These data also formed part of another study, on yellow fever vaccine responses in identical twins.

Sequencing was done on a sample of CD4+ T cells sorted from blood. The receptors were gathered from a woman between 18 and 30 years old in good health. Both conserved end residues are part of each CDR3.

>TRBV19|16|TRBJ1-5
CASSQWDRGRRQPQHF
>TRBV29-1|15|TRBJ2-1
CSVETRTSSYNEQFF
>TRBV6-1|14|TRBJ1-2
CASSGGQGGYGYTF
>TRBV7-3|17|TRBJ2-2
CASSLSRDRANTGEPFF
>TRBV12-5|16|TRBJ2-7
CASGLVLETGFYEQYF
>TRBV12-3/TRBV12-4|15|TRBJ2-2
CASSLTAGDTGELFF
>TRBV5-1|14|TRBJ2-3
CASSLRTSEDTQYF
>TRBV4-1|19|TRBJ1-5
CASSQVAAGGAPSNQPQHF
>TRBV4-1|14|TRBJ1-5
CASSRDGRNQPQHF
>TRBV5-1|15|TRBJ1-5
CASSPGEGGNQPQHF
>TRBV10-3|15|TRBJ1-1
CAITGRLAGDTEAFF
>TRBV20-1|17|TRBJ2-2
CSARGGTSGAIGGELFF
>TRBV5-1|15|TRBJ2-2
CASSLGAWGTGELFF
>TRBV9|15|TRBJ2-1
CASSVDGGSYNEQFF
>TRBV3-1|15|TRBJ2-3
CASSLAGAASDTQYF
>TRBV29-1|14|TRBJ2-2
CSVGGGVNTGELFF
>TRBV12-3/TRBV12-4|13|TRBJ1-5
CASSRLPDQPQHF
>TRBV28|16|TRBJ1-2
CASSSEPGRANYGYTF
>TRBV20-1|14|TRBJ2-7
CSARDGGSSYEQYF
>TRBV9|15|TRBJ1-3
CASSVGLAPGNTIYF
>TRBV20-1|12|TRBJ1-6
CSASGPNSPLHF
>TRBV4-1|14|TRBJ1-1
CASSQMGRGTEAFF
>TRBV4-1|15|TRBJ2-5
CASSQGDRAEETQYF